This is a list of T cell receptor beta chains from one sample in a study of cytomegalovirus exposure and HLA in healthy donors. Here immunoSEQ multiplex PCR was the method, and the copy in TCRdb shows in-frame clones only, minus some. This sample carries fewer than 80,000 clones, more than 60% of them seen once, and the ten largest clones take under 30%. The specimen sequenced was PBMCs. The receptors were gathered from a woman aged 35 to 49 in good health and CMV-seropositive. Each CDR3 is given with its conserved first and last residue. Rows may omit the clone size; those that give it use once, few, many or a size class.

size	V	J	CDR3
once	TRBV7-9	TRBJ1-2	CSSSLGAGNGYTF
NA	TRBV25-1	TRBJ2-7	CASSDPGQGAPYEQYF
NA	TRBV25-1	TRBJ2-7	CASGRGGAEQYF
once	TRBV11-2	TRBJ2-7	CASSSPGQNEQYF
NA	TRBV30	TRBJ1-4	CAWSRGREKLFF
NA	TRBV2	TRBJ2-7	CASSQTDSYEQYF
NA	TRBV7-2	TRBJ2-1	CASSPGVIGYNEQFF
NA	TRBV9	TRBJ2-7	CASSVGVSSEQYF
NA	TRBV6-5	TRBJ2-7	CASSYRENEQYF
NA	TRBV7-9	TRBJ2-7	CASSFEEESYEQYF
NA	TRBV13	TRBJ2-3	CASSFVGAPDTQYF
NA	TRBV28	TRBJ2-3	CASSVGHTRDTQYF
NA	TRBV19	TRBJ1-3	CASSWGRSGNTIYF
NA	TRBV14	TRBJ2-7	CASNSRQGFLSYEQYF
once	TRBV6-1	NA	CASGIVGYEQYF
NA	TRBV15	TRBJ2-3	CATSRDGASGGQGLTDTQYF
NA	TRBV7-9	TRBJ1-4	CASSGHLRDGNEKLFF
NA	TRBV4-2	TRBJ2-4	CASSQDGPGGRIQYF